Each of the 26 T cell receptor beta chains below was sequenced from the same sample in a study of cytomegalovirus exposure and HLA in healthy donors. 60 Vbeta and 13 Jbeta primers were used in PCR. Here immunoSEQ multiplex PCR was the method, and the copy in TCRdb shows in-frame clones only, minus some. The sample lists about 240,000 clones; more than 75% were seen once. The specimen sequenced was PBMCs. Every receptor here comes from a girl aged 2 to 10 in good health and CMV-seronegative.

This chain uses TRBV6-5 with TRBJ1-1; D remains ambiguous. Trimming shortened V by 3 bases and J by 0 bases, and 5 bases separated the two germline ends. This CDR3 spans 13 amino acids. The germline CDR1 and CDR2 sequences are MNHEY and SVGAGI. For the CDR3, the DNA is TGTGCCAGCAGTTATCAGGTGAACACTGAAGCTTTCTTT. It yields the protein CASSYQVNTEAFF.

The rearrangement uses TRBV11-2 and TRBJ1-5; D gene ambiguous. Germline-derived CDR1 and CDR2 are SGHAT and FQNNGV. V lost 1 base to trimming and J lost 0 bases, with 7 bases between them. The length of the CDR3 is 15 residues. The CDR3 DNA sequence: TGTGCCAGCAGCTTAGGGGCAGGTAGCAATCAGCCCCAGCATTTT. It codes for CASSLGAGSNQPQHF.

This clone was seen once. The rearrangement uses TRBV6-6 and TRBJ2-5; 8 nucleotides match TRBD2. This CDR3 region has 15 residues. Losses at the gene ends were 5 bases for V and 2 bases for J; bases not matched to a gene: 7. Per the germline V gene, CDR1 is MNHNY and CDR2 is SVGAGI (reference sequence). The CDR3 here is CASSPVAGSQETQYF. CDR3 nucleotides: TGTGCCAGCAGTCCCGTAGCGGGGAGTCAAGAGACCCAGTACTTC.

The genes are TRBV5-1 and TRBJ2-7; perhaps TRBD1 as D (6 bases). V lost 0 bases and J 4 bases, leaving 20 bases between the germline ends. CDR3 length equals 17 residues. Germline V gene lookup returns CDR1 SGHRS and CDR2 YFSETQ. Here the CDR3 DNA reads TGCGCCAGCAGCTTGGCCAAGTTGGGGGCTAGCTCGTACGAGCAGTACTTC. Protein product: CASSLAKLGASSYEQYF.

This chain links TRBV7-9 with TRBJ2-2; D gene unclear. CDR1 and CDR2 from the germline V gene are SEHNR and FQNEAQ (reference sequence). This CDR3 is built from 15 residues. V lost 3 bases and J 2 bases, leaving 10 bases between the germline ends. DNA of the CDR3: TGTGCCAGCAGCTTGAGGAGCTTTAACACCGGGGAGCTGTTTTTT. Residues: CASSLRSFNTGELFF. Combining the CDR3 with reference TRBV7-9 and TRBJ2-2 gives the whole variable domain DTGVSQNPRHKITKRGQNVTFRCDPISEHNRLYWYRQTLGQGPEFLTYFQNEAQLEKSRLLSDRFSAERPKGSFSTLEIQRTEQGDSAMYLCASSLRSFNTGELFFGEGSRLTVL.

Details on this clone: Compared with germline, one end of the junction differs, possibly owing to a read error. V is TRBV10-1 and J is TRBJ2-2; D is perhaps TRBD2 (5 bases). Germline CDR1 is WNHNN and CDR2 is SYGVQD (reference sequence). The CDR3 runs to 13 residues. This CDR3 is CASSWGRTGELFF. For the CDR3, the DNA is TGCGCCAGCAGTTGGGGTCGGACCGGGGAGTTGTTTTTT.

The V and J genes are TRBV30 and TRBJ1-2, with D unclear. CDR3 length: 13 residues. Germline V gene data show CDR1 as GTSNPN and CDR2 as SVGIG (reference sequence). V lost 0 bases to trimming and J lost 4 bases, with 9 bases between them. The CDR3 region is CAWSVGTRYGYTF. The CDR3 region has the DNA TGTGCCTGGAGTGTTGGCACCCGCTATGGCTACACCTTC.

This clone was counted a single time. The chain joins TRBV6-6 to TRBJ2-5; 9 positions agree with TRBD2. CDR3 length equals 14 residues. Germline V gene lookup returns CDR1 MNHNY and CDR2 SVGAGI (reference sequence). Trimming cost V 6 bases and J 2 bases; bases outside gene matches: 4. The CDR3 spells CASRLAGRQETQYF. DNA for the CDR3: TGTGCCAGCAGGCTAGCGGGGAGACAAGAGACCCAGTACTTC.

The chain has TRBV19 and TRBJ1-4; D is perhaps TRBD1 (5 bases). The ends were cut back, 2 bases at V and 8 bases at J, with 12 bases in the middle. Germline assignment: CDR1 LNHDA and CDR2 SQIVND (reference sequence). The CDR3 totals 14 residues. Here the CDR3 DNA reads TGTGCCAGTAGTATAAGAGGGGCGGGAGAAAAACTGTTTTTT. Protein sequence: CASSIRGAGEKLFF.

Only a few counts were recorded for this clone. The rearrangement joins TRBV6-6 to TRBJ1-4, with unresolved D. Trimming removed 2 bases from V and 0 bases from J, with 7 bases in between. This CDR3 has 15 residues. Germline V gene lookup returns CDR1 MNHNY and CDR2 SVGAGI (reference sequence). The CDR3: CASSYERATNEKLFF. CDR3 bases: TGTGCCAGCAGTTACGAACGGGCAACTAATGAAAAACTGTTTTTT.

The chain employs TRBV6-5 and TRBJ2-7, with TRBD1 matching 9 bases. V dropped 2 bases and J dropped 1; count of bases not matched to a gene: 6. CDR1 and CDR2 (germline): MNHEY, SVGAGI. The CDR3 spans 16 residues. CDR3 in DNA: TGTGCCAGCAGTTACCCCCGACAGGGGGGATCCTACGAGCAGTACTTC. Translation: CASSYPRQGGSYEQYF.

The chain employs TRBV25-1 and TRBJ2-5, with 11 bases matching TRBD2. The V gene end was trimmed by 5 bases and the J gene end by 4 bases; junction bases not matched to a gene: 12. Germline-derived CDR1 and CDR2 are MGHDK and SYGVNS. The CDR3 totals 17 residues. CDR3 bases: TGTGCCAGCAGTTCAAACCCCTTAGCGGGAGGGACAGAGACCCAGTACTTC. Protein product: CASSSNPLAGGTETQYF.

The chain is built from TRBV19 and TRBJ1-6; D is perhaps TRBD1 (6 bases). Trimming removed 6 bases from V and 6 bases from J, with 9 bases in between. This CDR3 spans 13 amino acids. CDR1 LNHDA and CDR2 SQIVND come from the germline V gene (reference sequence). The CDR3: CASRDSSNSPLHF. In nucleotides, the CDR3 is TGTGCCAGTAGGGACAGTAGTAATTCACCCCTCCACTTT.

The rearrangement uses TRBV4-1 and TRBJ1-3; 7 nucleotides align to TRBD1. CDR1 is MGHRA, CDR2 YSYEKL, per germline. The CDR3 runs to 18 residues. The J segment lost 0 bases and the V segment lost 0 bases, leaving 8 bases of the junction unmatched. CDR3 sequence reads: CASSQEERGPSSGNTIYF. DNA of the CDR3: TGCGCCAGCAGCCAAGAGGAGAGGGGGCCTAGCTCTGGAAACACCATATATTTT.

The chain links TRBV6-1 to TRBJ1-5; a weak D match, TRBD1 (5 bases). Germline-derived CDR1 and CDR2 are MNHNS and SASEGT. This CDR3 spans 15 amino acids. V was cut by 5 bases and J by 4 bases, with 15 bases left in between. The CDR3 loop is CASSPPGRGNQPQHF. In DNA, the CDR3 is TGTGCCAGCAGTCCACCGGGACGGGGGAATCAGCCCCAGCATTTT.

The chain links TRBV7-7 to TRBJ2-7; D uncertain. This CDR3 region has 14 residues. Trimming took 5 bases from V and 1 from J, leaving 12 bases between them. Germline V gives CDR1 SSHAT, CDR2 FNYEAQ (reference sequence). The CDR3 DNA follows: TGTGCCAGCAGCCCCGGTGTGACATCCTACGAGCAGTACTTC. Protein: CASSPGVTSYEQYF. Looking up the rest from reference TRBV7-7 and TRBJ2-7 gives the full variable domain: GAGVSQSPRYKVTKRGQDVTLRCDPISSHATLYWYQQALGQGPEFLTYFNYEAQPDKSGLPSDRFSAERPEGSISTLTIQRTEQRDSAMYRCASSPGVTSYEQYFGPGTRLTVT.

The chain carries TRBV7-2 and TRBJ2-7, with 10 positions matching TRBD2. The CDR3 has 15 amino acids. Germline V gene lookup returns CDR1 SGHTA and CDR2 FQGNSA. Trimming took 0 bases from V and 4 from J; bases not matched to a gene: 3. Written as DNA, the CDR3 is TGTGCCAGCAGCTTAGCCGCTAGCGGGGGTTACGAGCAGTACTTC. It is translated as CASSLAASGGYEQYF.

V gene TRBV6-1 combines with J gene TRBJ1-1; the match to TRBD1 covers 9 bases. The trim removed 6 bases at V and 4 bases at J, leaving 3 bases unmatched. Germline CDR1 and CDR2: MNHNS and SASEGT. This CDR3 is 13 amino acids long. CDR3 residues: CASRTGGLTEAFF. In DNA, the CDR3 is TGTGCCAGCAGAACAGGGGGCCTCACTGAAGCTTTCTTT.

The chain couples TRBV2 to TRBJ1-2, with D maybe TRBD1 (5 bases). CDR1 SNHLY and CDR2 FYNNEI come from the germline V gene. V lost 7 bases and J lost 4, with 13 bases in between. The CDR3 sequence is 13 residues long. In DNA, the CDR3 is TGTGCCAGCAACGCCGGGGGAACCTATGGCTACACCTTC. This translates into CASNAGGTYGYTF.

This clone was detected a few times. The CDR3 here is CASSRINRRKETQYF. As DNA, the CDR3 is TGTGCCAGCAGCCGAATAAACCGGAGAAAAGAGACCCAGTACTTC. V gene TRBV5-6 combines with J gene TRBJ2-5; D gene unclear. Trimming took off 4 bases at V and 3 bases at J, with 16 bases between the two ends. Germline V CDR1 and CDR2: SGHDT, YYEEEE. The CDR3 is made up of 15 amino acids.

The V and J genes are TRBV30 and TRBJ2-3, with 11 positions matching TRBD2. The CDR3 is 18 residues long. V gave up 2 bases and J gave up 8 bases; unmatched junction bases: 18. Germline lookup yields CDR1 GTSNPN and CDR2 SVGIG (reference sequence). The CDR3 region has the DNA TGTGCCTGGAGTATCGGGACTAGCGGAGAGGGGCATGCGGTTACGCAGTATTTT. It translates to CAWSIGTSGEGHAVTQYF.

V is TRBV19 and J is TRBJ2-2, with 9 bases aligning to TRBD1. CDR1 LNHDA and CDR2 SQIVND come from the germline V gene (reference sequence). The ends lost 5 bases at V and 8 bases at J; junction bases unmatched: 12. The CDR3 is 16 residues long. CDR3 sequence reads: CASSLGTGKSGGELFF. The DNA for the CDR3 is TGTGCCAGTAGTTTGGGGACAGGGAAATCGGGTGGGGAGCTGTTTTTT.

V is TRBV28 and J is TRBJ1-3; D possibly corresponds to TRBD1 (6 bases). Germline values: CDR1 MDHEN, CDR2 SYDVKM. With 1 base removed from V and 3 bases from J, the gap between germline ends came to 10 bases. This CDR3 has 15 residues. The CDR3 loop reads CASSLSGGGGNTIYF. CDR3 sequence (DNA): TGTGCCAGCAGTTTATCTGGGGGCGGTGGAAACACCATATATTTT.

This clone was detected a few times. The CDR3 spells CASSLGTGQETQYF. The DNA of the CDR3 is TGTGCCAGCAGCCTCGGGACAGGCCAAGAGACCCAGTACTTC. The chain combines TRBV7-8 with TRBJ2-5, with 8 bases identical to TRBD1. Germline CDR1 and CDR2: SGHVS and FQNEAQ. The CDR3 contains 14 residues. The ends lost 5 bases at V and 1 base at J; junction bases unmatched: 3.

The CDR3 DNA sequence: TGTGCCAGCAGTTCTAACGGGGACATTACGGGGGAAAAACTGTTTTTT. Translating it yields CASSSNGDITGEKLFF. The rearrangement links TRBV27 to TRBJ1-4, with a tentative D call TRBD1 (6 bases). The germline V gene encodes CDR1 MNHEY and CDR2 SMNVEV (reference sequence). There are 16 residues in the CDR3. V lost 4 bases and J lost 8, with 20 bases in between. Using reference TRBV27 and TRBJ1-4 for the parts outside the CDR3, the full variable domain is EAQVTQNPRYLITVTGKKLTVTCSQNMNHEYMSWYRQDPGLGLRQIYYSMNVEVTDKGDVPEGYKVSRKEKRNFPLILESPSPNQTSLYFCASSSNGDITGEKLFFGSGTQLSVL.

V is TRBV11-2 and J is TRBJ2-3; 8 bases are shared with TRBD2. The CDR3 has 15 amino acids. Germline V gene sequence: CDR1 SGHAT, CDR2 FQNNGV. V shed 2 bases and J 1 base; nucleotides not matched to a gene: 2. The chain's CDR3 is CASSLRRGGTDTQYF. The CDR3, as DNA: TGTGCCAGCAGCTTAAGGCGGGGGGGCACAGATACGCAGTATTTT.